This T cell receptor beta chain was recorded in a study of blood T cells in healthy people across ages. Notes on the study in general: It was found that TCR beta diversity correlated strongly with the percentage of naive T cells. Long-lived donors exceeded aged donors in naive CD4+ cells and diversity.

V lost 3 bases and J 2 bases, leaving 13 bases between the germline ends. Germline V gives CDR1 DFQATT, CDR2 SNEGSKA (reference sequence). This CDR3 region has 14 residues. About this clonotype itself: Its cognate antigen is unknown.

Combining a sample-barcoded 5' primer with a J-beta primer mix, a second PCR ran for roughly 7 to 12 cycles. MiXCR, applied by TCRdb to the 5' RACE reads, yields one record per CDR3 protein. The sample includes some 1.4 million distinct CDR3 sequences, roughly 40% seen only once; the top ten take 7.9%. The receptor comes from a young woman in good health. Sequenced sample: blood. The chain joins TRBV20-1 to TRBJ1-1, with D hard to call. In nucleotides, the CDR3 is TGCAGTGCTAGGTCGGGGAGGGCTAACACTGAAGCTTTCTTT. It specifies CSARSGRANTEAFF.